The T cell receptor beta chain under discussion was sequenced for a study of shared clonotypes between healthy human individuals. The CDR3 is made up of 16 amino acids. Germline CDR1 is SGHNT and CDR2 is YENEEA. Trimming took 1 base from V and 1 from J; bases not matched to a gene: 1. Only one count was recorded for this clone. Into CD45RA+ naive and CD45RA-negative memory subsets, the CD4+ cells were split. Every subset's genomic DNA went evenly onto several immunoSEQ plates. Clones were sequenced by immunoSEQ multiplex PCR, and TCRdb holds only the in-frame ones, with some missing. The table has 2.3 million or so clones, 90% to 95% seen once.

V and J are TRBV11-3 and TRBJ2-2; 9 nucleotides match TRBD1. The receptor was derived from a man aged 18 to 30 in good health. Some clones in this sample may be carry-over from other donors' samples. The sequenced sample was naive CD4+ T cells from PBMCs. This sample's subset: CD45RA+ positively selected. The CDR3 loop is CASSLGGQGNTGELFF. In DNA, the CDR3 is TGTGCCAGCAGCTTAGGGGGACAGGGGAACACCGGGGAGCTGTTTTTT.